This TCR beta chain was found in a study of cytomegalovirus exposure and HLA in healthy donors. Study conclusions and caveats: A prior analysis recorded that most TCR beta V segments were productive about 87% or about 30% of the time.

13 Jbeta primers and 60 Vbeta primers were used for the PCR. Clones were sequenced by immunoSEQ multiplex PCR, and TCRdb holds only the in-frame ones, with some missing. The sample consists of around 150,000 clones, 65% to 90% of them appearing once. Concerning this clone: Antigen: not known.

Sequencing was done on a sample of PBMCs. The receptor comes from a man over 45 in good health and CMV-seropositive.

CDR3 DNA sequence: TGTGCCAGTACCGGATCCGGGACTAGCGGGAGGAATACGCAGTATTTT. Protein product: CASTGSGTSGRNTQYF. The rearrangement uses TRBV19 and TRBJ2-3; 15 positions agree with TRBD2. There are 16 residues in the CDR3. Trimming cost V 7 bases and J 7 bases; bases outside gene matches: 9. Per germline, CDR1 LNHDA and CDR2 SQIVND (reference sequence).